This passage covers 24 T cell receptor beta chains from one sample sequenced in a study of response to subunit inactivated influenza vaccine. A single record per CDR3 protein comes from TCRdb applying MiXCR to the RT-PCR reads. The sample lists more than 550,000 distinct CDR3 sequences; about 11% were seen once. In addition, the sample was reused for a study of T cells expressing NK-cell markers. As that study records: Generation of TCR beta cDNA was performed by 5'RACE template switching incorporating UMIs.

Specimen: PBMCs from blood, collected on the day of vaccination. These receptors came from a man aged 50 to 59 who received an inactivated influenza vaccine.

This sequence joins TRBV4-2 and TRBJ2-3, with a weak D call TRBD1 (6 bases). The V gene lost 4 bases and the J gene lost 1 base, with 21 bases spanning the gap. Germline V lookup: CDR1 LGHNA, CDR2 YNFKEQ. The CDR3 runs 18 residues. The CDR3: CASSLGHAGERGTDTQYF. The DNA for the CDR3 is TGTGCCAGCAGCCTTGGGCACGCAGGGGAAAGGGGCACAGATACGCAGTATTTT.

V and J are TRBV15 and TRBJ2-3, with TRBD2 matching 7 bases. The trim removed 0 bases at V and 1 base at J, leaving 7 bases unmatched. The CDR3 consists of 17 residues. From germline, CDR1 is LNHNV and CDR2 YYDKDF (reference sequence). CDR3 loop: CATSRDRASGGTDTQYF. As DNA, the CDR3 is TGTGCCACCAGCAGAGATCGGGCTAGCGGCGGCACAGATACGCAGTATTTT.

This chain uses TRBV7-2 with TRBJ2-7, with D possibly TRBD2 on 5 matching bases. Per the germline V gene, CDR1 is SGHTA and CDR2 is FQGNSA. V lost 5 bases to trimming and J lost 6 bases, with 14 bases between them. CDR3 length: 13 residues. CDR3 coding DNA: TGTGCCAGCAGCCCATCAAACGGAGGCGAGCAGTACTTC. This codes for CASSPSNGGEQYF.

This clonotype was seen only a few times. The chain uses TRBV5-1 and TRBJ2-5; 7 bases align to TRBD2. This CDR3 contains 14 residues. V dropped 5 bases and J dropped 2; count of bases not matched to a gene: 6. Germline V gene sequence: CDR1 SGHRS, CDR2 YFSETQ. CDR3 in DNA: TGCGCCAGCAGATTGACTAGCCTGCAAGAGACCCAGTACTTC. This codes for CASRLTSLQETQYF.

This clonotype was counted between two and nine times. The genes are TRBV6-2 or TRBV6-3 and TRBJ2-7; no reliable D call. Germline V gene lookup returns CDR1 MNHEY and CDR2 SVGEGT. Trimming left V 7 bases short and J 3 bases short, with 10 bases between. The CDR3 is 12 amino acids. The CDR3 sequence is CASTSRVYEQYF. The DNA for the CDR3 is TGTGCCAGCACGTCAAGGGTCTACGAGCAGTACTTC.

This clonotype was seen only a few times. The rearrangement joins TRBV7-6 to TRBJ2-7, with TRBD2 identical over 13 bases. Trimming at V came to 4 bases and at J to 4 bases, leaving 4 bases not matched to a gene. The CDR3 is 15 residues long. CDR1 is SGHVS, CDR2 FNYEAQ, per germline. CDR3 sequence (DNA): TGTGCCAGCAGCTCACTAGCGGGAGGGCCATACGAGCAGTACTTC. This sequence encodes CASSSLAGGPYEQYF.

A few counts support this clonotype. The V and J genes are TRBV28 and TRBJ2-2; the D is unclear. Germline lookup yields CDR1 MDHEN and CDR2 SYDVKM. This CDR3 has 13 residues. V lost 6 bases and J lost 6, with 11 bases in between. The CDR3 sequence: CASSPRLAGELFF. In nucleotides, the CDR3 is TGTGCCAGCAGCCCCCGGTTAGCCGGGGAGCTGTTTTTT.

This chain uses TRBV12-3 or TRBV12-4 with TRBJ2-5; D might be TRBD1 or TRBD2, each matching 6 bases. Deletions cut 1 base from V and 4 bases from J, with 10 bases between. There are 14 residues in the CDR3. The CDR3 nucleotides read TGTGCCAGCAGTTTAGGTACGGGGGCAGAGACCCAGTACTTC. Its translation: CASSLGTGAETQYF.

The J gene is TRBJ1-3, the V gene TRBV14, with 9 bases matching TRBD1. J was trimmed by 0 bases and V by 4 bases; bases with no gene match: 10. Germline CDR1 SGHDN, CDR2 FVKESK. The CDR3 extends over 18 amino acids. In DNA, the CDR3 is TGTGCCAGCAGCCCGCGGGACAGGGCTTTCCCCTCTGGAAACACCATATATTTT. Translating gives CASSPRDRAFPSGNTIYF.

This clonotype turned up a few times. The V and J genes are TRBV5-5 and TRBJ2-4; D is possibly TRBD1 (6 bases). V shed 6 bases and J shed 8 bases, with 15 bases lying between them. CDR3 length: 13 residues. Germline V lookup: CDR1 SGHKS, CDR2 YYEKEE (reference sequence). The CDR3 sequence: CASNDRPGDIQYF. CDR3 DNA: TGTGCCAGCAACGATCGACCAGGGGACATTCAGTACTTC.

The chain uses TRBV4-3 and TRBJ2-3; tentative D call: TRBD2 (5 bases). The CDR3 is made up of 15 amino acids. The ends were cut back, 4 bases at V and 4 bases at J, with 15 bases in the middle. Germline-derived CDR1 and CDR2 are LGHNA and YSLEER. CDR3 nucleotide sequence: TGCGCCAGCAGCCGCCAATCGGAGAGGGCAGATACGCAGTATTTT. As protein: CASSRQSERADTQYF.

This clonotype was found a few times. As DNA, the CDR3 is TGTGCCAGCAGCTTATACAGGGGGACCTACGAGCAGTACTTC. This gives the protein CASSLYRGTYEQYF. The V call is TRBV7-2, the J call TRBJ2-7, with 8 positions matching TRBD1. Germline V gene lookup returns CDR1 SGHTA and CDR2 FQGNSA. The CDR3 runs to 14 residues. V shed 2 bases and J 2 bases; nucleotides not matched to a gene: 2.

Only a few counts were recorded for this clonotype. This rearrangement joins TRBV7-8 to TRBJ2-7, with D perhaps being TRBD1 or TRBD2 (7 bases each). Looked up from germline, CDR1 is SGHVS and CDR2 is FQNEAQ. Trimming pared 5 bases from V and 2 bases from J, leaving 16 bases between. CDR3 length: 15 residues. The CDR3 loop reads CASSQGGTETYEQYF. CDR3 coding DNA: TGTGCCAGCAGCCAGGGGGGGACAGAAACCTACGAGCAGTACTTC.

This clonotype was recorded at least ten times. The chain joins TRBV6-1 to TRBJ1-5; a possible D gene is TRBD1 (5 bases). Germline V gene lookup returns CDR1 MNHNS and CDR2 SASEGT. Trimming took 6 bases from V and 4 from J, leaving 10 bases between them. The CDR3 covers 13 residues. The CDR3 coding sequence is TGTGCCAGCAGAATAGACAGAAATCAGCCCCAGCATTTT. It encodes CASRIDRNQPQHF.

This chain uses TRBV12-3 or TRBV12-4 with TRBJ2-3, with 8 bases aligning to TRBD2. Trimming removed 6 bases from V and 3 bases from J; junction bases left unmatched: 14. The CDR3 loop spans 17 amino acids. Here the CDR3 reads CASRVRGFERGTDTQYF. The DNA for the CDR3 is TGTGCCAGCAGGGTTCGGGGCTTCGAGCGGGGGACAGATACGCAGTATTTT.

This clonotype was detected only a few times. This sequence joins TRBV12-3 or TRBV12-4 and TRBJ2-1, with D uncertain. This CDR3 is built from 13 residues. Trimming left V 3 bases short and J 8 bases short, with 11 bases between. CDR3 DNA: TGTGCCAGCAGTTTTGACTCCAGCCATGAGCAGTTCTTC. Its translation is CASSFDSSHEQFF.

The CDR3 spells CATSDELGTVTGELFF. In DNA, the CDR3 is TGTGCCACCAGTGACGAACTCGGGACAGTCACCGGGGAGCTGTTTTTT. The V call is TRBV24-1, the J call TRBJ2-2; 7 nucleotides align to TRBD1. V trimming: 4 bases; J trimming: 4 bases; junction bases outside the gene matches: 8. CDR1 is KGHDR, CDR2 SFDVKD, per germline. CDR3 size: 16 residues.

The V gene is TRBV27, the J gene TRBJ1-5, with 7 positions matching TRBD1. Looked up from germline, CDR1 is MNHEY and CDR2 is SMNVEV (reference sequence). The CDR3 spans 15 residues. V was pared by 4 bases and J by 2 bases, with 5 bases of the junction left unmatched. The CDR3 DNA reads TGTGCCAGCAGTTCCGAGGGGGCTGGCAATCAGCCCCAGCATTTT. Translated, it gives CASSSEGAGNQPQHF.

V and J are TRBV4-1 and TRBJ2-4, with 8 bases fitting TRBD1. Per germline, CDR1 MGHRA and CDR2 YSYEKL. The CDR3 is 19 amino acids. The trim removed 1 base at V and 2 bases at J, leaving 13 bases unmatched. The DNA of the CDR3 is TGCGCCAGCAGCCAAGTGCTTCGTGGGGACAGGAAAACCAAAAACATTCAGTACTTC. Translation gives CASSQVLRGDRKTKNIQYF.

The chain couples TRBV3-1 to TRBJ2-2; D tentatively reads TRBD1 or TRBD2 (6 bases each). The CDR3 contains 16 residues. V was clipped by 0 bases and J by 5 bases, with 13 bases between them. CDR1 and CDR2 from the germline V gene are LGHDT and YNNKEL (reference sequence). The CDR3 region is CASSQDGGGGTGELFF. The CDR3 DNA sequence: TGTGCCAGCAGCCAAGACGGGGGCGGTGGAACCGGGGAGCTGTTTTTT.

The chain joins TRBV6-1 to TRBJ2-4, with D perhaps TRBD1 (6 bases). Germline assignment: CDR1 MNHNS and CDR2 SASEGT. The CDR3 has 13 amino acids. V was clipped by 2 bases and J by 7 bases, with 9 bases between them. CDR3 in DNA: TGTGCCAGCAGTGAATCGAGGGGGAACATTCAGTACTTC. Its protein is CASSESRGNIQYF.

The J gene is TRBJ2-1, the V gene TRBV20-1; D unclear. Germline loops: CDR1 DFQATT, CDR2 SNEGSKA (reference sequence). The length of the CDR3 is 12 residues. V was clipped by 6 bases and J by 10 bases, with 16 bases between them. CDR3 in DNA: TGCAGTGCGATCGATTTAGCCCCCGAGCAGTTCTTC. Encoded protein: CSAIDLAPEQFF.

This chain uses TRBV6-5 with TRBJ1-1; unclear D gene. The V gene's germline CDR1 is MNHEY and CDR2 SVGAGI. V gave up 2 bases and J gave up 4 bases, with 17 bases separating them. The CDR3 has 16 residues. The CDR3 sequence is CASSYANRAGSTEAFF. DNA of the CDR3: TGTGCCAGCAGTTACGCAAATAGGGCCGGCAGCACTGAAGCTTTCTTT.

This chain links TRBV9 with TRBJ1-1; 7 bases are shared with TRBD1. There are 13 residues in the CDR3. V lost 0 bases, J lost 6 bases, and 2 bases stayed unmatched. CDR1 and CDR2 from the germline V gene are SGDLS and YYNGEE. The CDR3 DNA sequence: TGTGCCAGCAGCGTAGCCGGGACAGCTGAAGCTTTCTTT. Translated, it gives CASSVAGTAEAFF. Full variable domain (missing parts from reference TRBV9 and TRBJ1-1): DSGVTQTPKHLITATGQRVTLRCSPRSGDLSVYWYQQSLDQGLQFLIQYYNGEERAKGNILERFSAQQFPDLHSELNLSSLELGDSALYFCASSVAGTAEAFFGQGTRLTVV.